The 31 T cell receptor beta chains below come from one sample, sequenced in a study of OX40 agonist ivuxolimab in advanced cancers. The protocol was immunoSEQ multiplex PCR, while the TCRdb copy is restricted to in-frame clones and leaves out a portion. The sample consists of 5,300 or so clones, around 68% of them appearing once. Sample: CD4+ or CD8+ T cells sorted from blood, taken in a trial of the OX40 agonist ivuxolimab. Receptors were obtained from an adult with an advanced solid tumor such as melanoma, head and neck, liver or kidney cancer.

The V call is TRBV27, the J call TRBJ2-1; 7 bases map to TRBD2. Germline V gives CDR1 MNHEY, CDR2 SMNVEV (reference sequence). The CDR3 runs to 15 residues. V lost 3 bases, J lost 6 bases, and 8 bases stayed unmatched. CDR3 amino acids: CASSFEAGVINEQFF. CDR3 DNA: TGTGCCAGCAGTTTCGAGGCGGGAGTAATCAATGAGCAGTTCTTC.

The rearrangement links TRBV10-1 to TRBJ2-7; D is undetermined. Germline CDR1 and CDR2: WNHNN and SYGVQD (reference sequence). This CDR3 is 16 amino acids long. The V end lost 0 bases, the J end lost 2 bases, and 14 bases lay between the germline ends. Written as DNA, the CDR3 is TGCGCCAGCAGTGAGTCCTGTTCTGCAGATCCCTACGAGCAGTACTTC. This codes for CASSESCSADPYEQYF.

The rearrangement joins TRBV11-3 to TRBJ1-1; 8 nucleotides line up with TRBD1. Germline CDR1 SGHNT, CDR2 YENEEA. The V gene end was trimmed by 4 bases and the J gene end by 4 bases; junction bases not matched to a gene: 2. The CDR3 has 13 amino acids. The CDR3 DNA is TGTGCCAGCAGCTGGACAGGGCCCACTGAAGCTTTCTTT. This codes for CASSWTGPTEAFF.

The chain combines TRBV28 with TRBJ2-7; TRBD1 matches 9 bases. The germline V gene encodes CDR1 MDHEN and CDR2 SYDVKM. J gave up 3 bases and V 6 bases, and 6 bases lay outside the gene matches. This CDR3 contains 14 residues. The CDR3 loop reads CASSLQGAVYEQYF. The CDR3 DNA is TGTGCCAGCAGCTTACAGGGGGCGGTCTACGAGCAGTACTTC. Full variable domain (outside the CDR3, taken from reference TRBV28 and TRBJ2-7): DVKVTQSSRYLVKRTGEKVFLECVQDMDHENMFWYRQDPGLGLRLIYFSYDVKMKEKGDIPEGYSVSREKKERFSLILESASTNQTSMYLCASSLQGAVYEQYFGPGTRLTVT.

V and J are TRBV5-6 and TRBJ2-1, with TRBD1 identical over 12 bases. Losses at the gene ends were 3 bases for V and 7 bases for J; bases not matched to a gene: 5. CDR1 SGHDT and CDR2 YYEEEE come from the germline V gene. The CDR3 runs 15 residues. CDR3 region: CASSSPGQGANEQFF. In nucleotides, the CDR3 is TGTGCCAGCAGCTCTCCGGGACAGGGGGCGAATGAGCAGTTCTTC.

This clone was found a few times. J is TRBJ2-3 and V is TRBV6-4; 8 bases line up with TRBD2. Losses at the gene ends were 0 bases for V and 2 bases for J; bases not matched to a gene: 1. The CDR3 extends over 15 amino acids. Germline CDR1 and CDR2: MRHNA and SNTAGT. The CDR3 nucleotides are TGTGCCAGCAGTGACTCAGCGGGAGCCACAGATACGCAGTATTTT. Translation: CASSDSAGATDTQYF.

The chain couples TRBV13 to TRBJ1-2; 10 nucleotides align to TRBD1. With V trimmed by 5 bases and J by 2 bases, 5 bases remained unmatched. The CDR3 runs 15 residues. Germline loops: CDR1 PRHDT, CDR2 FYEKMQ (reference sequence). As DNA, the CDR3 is TGTGCCAGCAGCAAATCGGGACAGGGGAACTATGGCTACACCTTC. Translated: CASSKSGQGNYGYTF.

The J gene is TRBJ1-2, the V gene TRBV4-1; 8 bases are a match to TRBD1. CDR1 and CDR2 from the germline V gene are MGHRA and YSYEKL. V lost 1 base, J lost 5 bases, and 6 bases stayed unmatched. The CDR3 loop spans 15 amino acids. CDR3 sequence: CASSQGGQGEYGYTF. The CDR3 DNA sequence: TGCGCCAGCAGCCAAGGCGGACAGGGAGAATATGGCTACACCTTC.

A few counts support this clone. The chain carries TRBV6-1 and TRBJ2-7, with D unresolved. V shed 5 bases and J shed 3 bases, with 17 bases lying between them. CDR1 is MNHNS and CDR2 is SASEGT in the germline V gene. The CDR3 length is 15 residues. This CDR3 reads CASSPSLNYRYEQYF. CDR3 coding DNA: TGTGCCAGCAGTCCGTCACTGAACTACCGCTACGAGCAGTACTTC.

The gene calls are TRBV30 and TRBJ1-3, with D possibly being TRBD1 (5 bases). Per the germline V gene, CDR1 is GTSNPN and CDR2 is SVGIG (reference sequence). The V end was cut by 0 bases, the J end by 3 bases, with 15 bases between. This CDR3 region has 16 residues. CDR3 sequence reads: CAWSVPPGTLGNTIYF. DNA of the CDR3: TGTGCCTGGAGTGTACCCCCCGGGACTCTTGGAAACACCATATATTTT. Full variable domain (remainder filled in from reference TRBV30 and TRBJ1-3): SQTIHQWPATLVQPVGSPLSLECTVEGTSNPNLYWYRQAAGRGLQLLFYSVGIGQISSEVPQNLSASRPQDRQFILSSKKLLLSDSGFYLCAWSVPPGTLGNTIYFGEGSWLTVV.

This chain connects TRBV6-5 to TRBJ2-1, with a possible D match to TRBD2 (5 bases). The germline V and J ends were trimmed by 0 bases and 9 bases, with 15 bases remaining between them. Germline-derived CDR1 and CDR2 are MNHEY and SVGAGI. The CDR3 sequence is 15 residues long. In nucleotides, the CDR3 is TGTGCCAGCAGTTACTCGATGTCGGGGAAGGGTGAGCAGTTCTTC. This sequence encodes CASSYSMSGKGEQFF.

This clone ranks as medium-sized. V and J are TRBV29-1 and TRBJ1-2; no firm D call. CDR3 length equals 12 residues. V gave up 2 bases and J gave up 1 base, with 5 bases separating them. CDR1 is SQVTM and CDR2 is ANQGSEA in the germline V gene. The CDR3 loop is CSVEMSNYGYTF. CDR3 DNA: TGCAGCGTTGAAATGAGTAACTATGGCTACACCTTC.

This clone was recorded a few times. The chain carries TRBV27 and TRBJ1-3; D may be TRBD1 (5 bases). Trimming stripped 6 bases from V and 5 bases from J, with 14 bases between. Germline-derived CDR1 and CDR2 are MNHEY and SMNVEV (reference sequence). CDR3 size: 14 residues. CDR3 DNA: TGTGCCAGCAGACCCGACAGCAGCAGAAACACCATATATTTT. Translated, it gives CASRPDSSRNTIYF.

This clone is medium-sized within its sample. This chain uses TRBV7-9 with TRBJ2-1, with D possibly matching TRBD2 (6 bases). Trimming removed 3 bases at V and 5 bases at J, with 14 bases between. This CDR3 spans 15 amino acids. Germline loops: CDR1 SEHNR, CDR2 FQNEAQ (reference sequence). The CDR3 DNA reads TGTGCCAGCAGCTTGACAACCCCGGGGGACAATGAGCAGTTCTTC. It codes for CASSLTTPGDNEQFF.

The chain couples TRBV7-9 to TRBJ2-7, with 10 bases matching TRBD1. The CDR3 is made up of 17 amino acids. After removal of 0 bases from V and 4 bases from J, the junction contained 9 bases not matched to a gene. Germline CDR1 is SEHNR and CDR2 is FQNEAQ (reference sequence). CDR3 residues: CASSLAYPGTGVYEQYF. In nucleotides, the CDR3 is TGTGCCAGCAGCTTAGCGTACCCCGGGACAGGGGTATACGAGCAGTACTTC.

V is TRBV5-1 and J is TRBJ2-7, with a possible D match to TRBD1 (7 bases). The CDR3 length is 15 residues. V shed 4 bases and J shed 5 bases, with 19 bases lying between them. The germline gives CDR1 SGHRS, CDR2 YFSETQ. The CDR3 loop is CASSEGGRTGDEQYF. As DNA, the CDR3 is TGCGCCAGCAGCGAAGGGGGGAGGACAGGTGACGAGCAGTACTTC.

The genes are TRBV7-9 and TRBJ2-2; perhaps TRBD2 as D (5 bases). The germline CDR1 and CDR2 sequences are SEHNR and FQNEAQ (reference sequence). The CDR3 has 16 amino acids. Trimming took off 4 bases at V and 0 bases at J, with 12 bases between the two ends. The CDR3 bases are TGTGCCAGCAGCTCCCCTCGTAGCGCGAACACCGGGGAGCTGTTTTTT. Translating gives CASSSPRSANTGELFF.

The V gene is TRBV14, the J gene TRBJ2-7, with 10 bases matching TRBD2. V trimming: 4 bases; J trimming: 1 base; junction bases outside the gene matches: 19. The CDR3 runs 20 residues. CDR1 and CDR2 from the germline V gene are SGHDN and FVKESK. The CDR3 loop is CASSPRAGLPKREGSYEQYF. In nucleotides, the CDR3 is TGTGCCAGCAGCCCTCGGGCGGGTCTTCCCAAGCGGGAGGGATCCTACGAGCAGTACTTC.

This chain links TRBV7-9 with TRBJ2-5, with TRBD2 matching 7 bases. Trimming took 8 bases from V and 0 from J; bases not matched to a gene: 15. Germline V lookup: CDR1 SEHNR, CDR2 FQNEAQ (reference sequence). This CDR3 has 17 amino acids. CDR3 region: CASAQLGGSGYQETQYF. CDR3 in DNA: TGTGCCAGCGCCCAACTCGGCGGGAGCGGGTACCAAGAGACCCAGTACTTC.

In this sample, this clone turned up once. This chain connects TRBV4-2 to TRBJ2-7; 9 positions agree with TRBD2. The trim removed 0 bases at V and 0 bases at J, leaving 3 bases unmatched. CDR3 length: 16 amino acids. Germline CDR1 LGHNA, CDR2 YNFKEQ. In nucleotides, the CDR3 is TGTGCCAGCAGCCAAGAGGGTAGCGGGAGCTCCTACGAGCAGTACTTC. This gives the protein CASSQEGSGSSYEQYF.

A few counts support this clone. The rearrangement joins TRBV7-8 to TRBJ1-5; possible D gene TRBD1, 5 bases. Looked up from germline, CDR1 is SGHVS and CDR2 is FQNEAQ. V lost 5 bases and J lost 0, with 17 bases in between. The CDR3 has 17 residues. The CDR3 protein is CASSAVGTDYSNQPQHF. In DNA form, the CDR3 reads TGTGCCAGCAGCGCAGTCGGGACCGACTATAGCAATCAGCCCCAGCATTTT.

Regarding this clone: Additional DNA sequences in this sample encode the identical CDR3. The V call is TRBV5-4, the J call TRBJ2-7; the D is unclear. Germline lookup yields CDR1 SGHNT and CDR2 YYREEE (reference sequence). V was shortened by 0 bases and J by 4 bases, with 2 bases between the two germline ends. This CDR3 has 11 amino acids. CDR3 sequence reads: CASSLGYEQYF. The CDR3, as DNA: TGTGCCAGCAGCTTGGGGTACGAGCAGTACTTC.

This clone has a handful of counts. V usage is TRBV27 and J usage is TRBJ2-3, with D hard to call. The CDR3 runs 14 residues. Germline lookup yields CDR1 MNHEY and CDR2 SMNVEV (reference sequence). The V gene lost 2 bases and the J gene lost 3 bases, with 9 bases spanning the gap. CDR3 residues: CASSLATGTDTQYF. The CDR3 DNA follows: TGTGCCAGCAGTTTAGCCACCGGGACAGATACGCAGTATTTT.

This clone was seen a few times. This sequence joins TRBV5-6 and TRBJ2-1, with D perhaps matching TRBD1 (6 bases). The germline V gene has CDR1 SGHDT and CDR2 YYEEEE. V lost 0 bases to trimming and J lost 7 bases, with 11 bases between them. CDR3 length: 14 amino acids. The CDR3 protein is CASSLALQGNEQFF. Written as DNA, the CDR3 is TGTGCCAGCAGCTTGGCGTTACAGGGAAATGAGCAGTTCTTC.

CDR3 residues: CASSERYDSYEQYF. CDR3 coding DNA: TGTGCCAGCAGTGAAAGGTATGACTCCTACGAGCAGTACTTC. The chain has TRBV6-5 and TRBJ2-7; D gene unclear. There are 14 residues in the CDR3. V shed 5 bases and J shed 0 bases, with 11 bases lying between them. Germline V lookup: CDR1 MNHEY, CDR2 SVGAGI.

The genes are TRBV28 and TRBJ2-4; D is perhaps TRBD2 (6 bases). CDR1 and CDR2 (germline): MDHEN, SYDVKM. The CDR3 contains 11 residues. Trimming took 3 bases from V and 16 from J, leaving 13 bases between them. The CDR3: CASSLGEERYF. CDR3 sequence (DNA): TGTGCCAGCAGTTTGGGGGAGGAACGATACTTC.

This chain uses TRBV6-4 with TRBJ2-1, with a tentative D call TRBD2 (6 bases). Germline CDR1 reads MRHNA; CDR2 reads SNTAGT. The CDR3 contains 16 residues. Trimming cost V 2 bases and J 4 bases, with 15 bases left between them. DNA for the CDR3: TGTGCCAGCAGTGACCTCCGGGACTCTTATTACAATGAGCAGTTCTTC. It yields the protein CASSDLRDSYYNEQFF.

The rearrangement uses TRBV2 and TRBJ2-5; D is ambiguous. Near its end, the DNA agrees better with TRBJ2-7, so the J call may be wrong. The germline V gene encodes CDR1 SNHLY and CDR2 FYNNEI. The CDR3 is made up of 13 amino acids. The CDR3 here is CASRGISSYEQYF. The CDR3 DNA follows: TGTGCCAGCAGGGGGATTAGCTCCTACGAGCAGTACTTC.

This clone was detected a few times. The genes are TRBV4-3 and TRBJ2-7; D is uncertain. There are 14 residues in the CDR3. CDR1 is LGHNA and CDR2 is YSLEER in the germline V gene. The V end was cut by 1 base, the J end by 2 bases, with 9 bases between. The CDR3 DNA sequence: TGCGCCAGCAGCCAAGGCCTAGACACCTACGAGCAGTACTTC. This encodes CASSQGLDTYEQYF.

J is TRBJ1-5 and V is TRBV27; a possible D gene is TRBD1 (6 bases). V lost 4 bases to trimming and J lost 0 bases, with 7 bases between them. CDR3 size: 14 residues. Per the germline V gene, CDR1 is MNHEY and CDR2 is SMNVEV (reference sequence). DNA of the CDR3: TGTGCCAGCAGTTGGGGGCCTAGCAATCAGCCCCAGCATTTT. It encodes CASSWGPSNQPQHF.

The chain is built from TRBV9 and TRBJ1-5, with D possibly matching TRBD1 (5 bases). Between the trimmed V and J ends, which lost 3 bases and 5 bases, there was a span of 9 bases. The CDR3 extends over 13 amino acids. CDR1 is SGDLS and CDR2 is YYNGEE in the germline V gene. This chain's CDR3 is CASSALGDQPQHF. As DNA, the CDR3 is TGTGCCAGCAGCGCCCTGGGGGATCAGCCCCAGCATTTT.